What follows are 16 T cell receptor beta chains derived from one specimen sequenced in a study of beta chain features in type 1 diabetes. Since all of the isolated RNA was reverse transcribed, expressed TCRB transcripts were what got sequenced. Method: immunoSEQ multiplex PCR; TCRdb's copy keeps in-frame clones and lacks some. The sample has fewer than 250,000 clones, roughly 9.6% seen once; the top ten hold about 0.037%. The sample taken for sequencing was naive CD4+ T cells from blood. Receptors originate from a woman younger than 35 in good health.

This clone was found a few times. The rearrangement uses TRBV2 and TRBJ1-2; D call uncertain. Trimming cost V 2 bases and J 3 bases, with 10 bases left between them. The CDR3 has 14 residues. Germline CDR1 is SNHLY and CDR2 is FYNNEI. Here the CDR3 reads CASSEPGSDYGYTF. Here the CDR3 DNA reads TGTGCCAGCAGTGAACCAGGTTCCGACTATGGCTACACCTTC.

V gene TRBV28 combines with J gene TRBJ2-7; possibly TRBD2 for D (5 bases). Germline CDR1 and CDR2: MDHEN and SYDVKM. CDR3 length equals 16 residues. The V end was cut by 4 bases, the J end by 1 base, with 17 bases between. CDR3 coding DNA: TGTGCCAGCAGTTCAGAGGGCCTCCCTCGGTCCTACGAGCAGTACTTC. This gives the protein CASSSEGLPRSYEQYF.

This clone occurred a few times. The CDR3 coding sequence is TGTGCCAGCAGCGTAACTGGACAGGCCGATGAAAAACTGTTTTTT. Translating gives CASSVTGQADEKLFF. The chain couples TRBV5-4 to TRBJ1-4; TRBD1 matches 7 bases. The germline V gene has CDR1 SGHNT and CDR2 YYREEE (reference sequence). Losses at the gene ends were 4 bases for V and 6 bases for J; bases not matched to a gene: 9. The CDR3 spans 15 residues.

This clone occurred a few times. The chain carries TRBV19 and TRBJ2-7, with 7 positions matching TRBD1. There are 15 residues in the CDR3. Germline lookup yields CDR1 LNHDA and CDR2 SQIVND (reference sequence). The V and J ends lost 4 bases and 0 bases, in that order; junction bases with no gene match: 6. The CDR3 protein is CASSKGDSPSYEQYF. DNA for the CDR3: TGTGCCAGTAGTAAGGGGGACAGCCCCTCCTACGAGCAGTACTTC.

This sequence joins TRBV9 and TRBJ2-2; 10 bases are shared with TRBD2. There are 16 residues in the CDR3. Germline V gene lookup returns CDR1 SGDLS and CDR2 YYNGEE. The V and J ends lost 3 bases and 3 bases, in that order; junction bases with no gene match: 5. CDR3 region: CASSAPGTSDTGELFF. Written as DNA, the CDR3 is TGTGCCAGCAGCGCCCCCGGGACTAGCGACACCGGGGAGCTGTTTTTT.

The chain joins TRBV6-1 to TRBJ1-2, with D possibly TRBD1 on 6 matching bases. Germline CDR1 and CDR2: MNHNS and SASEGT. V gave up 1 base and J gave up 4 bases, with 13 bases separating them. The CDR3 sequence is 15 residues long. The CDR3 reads CASSEGRTAVYGYTF. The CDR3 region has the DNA TGTGCCAGCAGTGAAGGGAGGACAGCTGTCTATGGCTACACCTTC.

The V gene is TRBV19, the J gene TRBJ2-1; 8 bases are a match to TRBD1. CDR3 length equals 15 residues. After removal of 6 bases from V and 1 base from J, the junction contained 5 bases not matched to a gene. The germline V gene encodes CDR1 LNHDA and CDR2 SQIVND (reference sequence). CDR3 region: CASSRTGLSYNEQFF. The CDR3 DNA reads TGTGCCAGTAGCCGGACAGGGCTATCCTACAATGAGCAGTTCTTC.

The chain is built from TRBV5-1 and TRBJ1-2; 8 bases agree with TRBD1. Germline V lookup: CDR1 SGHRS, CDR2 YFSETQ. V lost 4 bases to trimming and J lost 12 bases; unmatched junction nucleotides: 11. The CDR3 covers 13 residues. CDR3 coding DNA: TGCGCCAGCAGCCCAGCTGTACAGGGGGGCGACACCTTC. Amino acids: CASSPAVQGGDTF.

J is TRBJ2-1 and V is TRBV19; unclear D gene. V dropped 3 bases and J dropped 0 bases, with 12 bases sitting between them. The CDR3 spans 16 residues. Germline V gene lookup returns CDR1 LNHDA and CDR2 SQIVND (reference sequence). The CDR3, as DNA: TGTGCCAGTAGTATTTATCGGGTAAGCTCCTACAATGAGCAGTTCTTC. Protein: CASSIYRVSSYNEQFF.

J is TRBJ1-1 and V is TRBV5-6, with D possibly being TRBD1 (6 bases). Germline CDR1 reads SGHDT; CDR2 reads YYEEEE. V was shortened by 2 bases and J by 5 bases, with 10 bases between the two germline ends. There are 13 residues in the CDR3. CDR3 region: CASSLQGVTEAFF. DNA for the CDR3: TGTGCCAGCAGCTTACAGGGCGTAACTGAAGCTTTCTTT.

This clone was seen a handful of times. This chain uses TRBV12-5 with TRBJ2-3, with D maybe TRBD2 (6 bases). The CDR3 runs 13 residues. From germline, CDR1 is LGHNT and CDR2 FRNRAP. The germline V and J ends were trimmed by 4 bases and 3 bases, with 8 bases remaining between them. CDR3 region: CASGSGLTDTQYF. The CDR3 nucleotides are TGTGCTAGTGGTTCCGGACTAACAGATACGCAGTATTTT.

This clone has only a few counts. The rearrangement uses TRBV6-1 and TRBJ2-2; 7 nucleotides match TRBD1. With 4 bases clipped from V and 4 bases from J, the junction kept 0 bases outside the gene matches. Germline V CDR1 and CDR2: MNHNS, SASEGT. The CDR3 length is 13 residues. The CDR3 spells CASSGQGTGELFF. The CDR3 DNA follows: TGTGCCAGCAGTGGACAGGGCACCGGGGAGCTGTTTTTT.

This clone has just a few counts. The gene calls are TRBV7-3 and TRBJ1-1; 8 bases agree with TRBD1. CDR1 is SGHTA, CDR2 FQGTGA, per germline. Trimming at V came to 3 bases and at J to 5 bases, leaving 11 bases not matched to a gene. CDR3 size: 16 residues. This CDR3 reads CASSLMGGQGATEAFF. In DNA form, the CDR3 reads TGTGCCAGCAGCTTGATGGGTGGGCAGGGGGCAACTGAAGCTTTCTTT.

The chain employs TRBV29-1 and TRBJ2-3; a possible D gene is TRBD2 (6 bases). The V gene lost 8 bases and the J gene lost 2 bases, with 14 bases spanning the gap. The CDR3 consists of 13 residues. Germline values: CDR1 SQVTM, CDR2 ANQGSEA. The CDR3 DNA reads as TGCAGCCTGTCTGGGAGGCACACAGATACGCAGTATTTT. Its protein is CSLSGRHTDTQYF.

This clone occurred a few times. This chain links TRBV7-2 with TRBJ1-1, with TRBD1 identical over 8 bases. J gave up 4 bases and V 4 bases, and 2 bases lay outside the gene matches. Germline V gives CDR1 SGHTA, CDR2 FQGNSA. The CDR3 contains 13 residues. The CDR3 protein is CASSWDRPTEAFF. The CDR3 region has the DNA TGTGCCAGCAGCTGGGACAGGCCCACTGAAGCTTTCTTT.

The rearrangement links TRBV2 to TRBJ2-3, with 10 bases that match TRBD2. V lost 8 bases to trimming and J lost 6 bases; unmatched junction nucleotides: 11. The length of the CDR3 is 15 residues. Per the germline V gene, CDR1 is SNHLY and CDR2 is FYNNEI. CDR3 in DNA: TGTGCCAGCGGTGGTCTAGCGGGAGTAGGTGATACGCAGTATTTT. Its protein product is CASGGLAGVGDTQYF.